This entry describes one TCR beta chain. The CDR3 is 14 amino acids. Germline V CDR1 and CDR2: SNHLY, FYNNEI. V was clipped by 3 bases and J by 5 bases, with 11 bases between them. The PCR had 60 Vbeta and 13 Jbeta primers. The method was immunoSEQ multiplex PCR; TCRdb's version includes in-frame clones alone and lacks a portion of them. The data contain around 210,000 clones, 70% to 80% of them singletons. The record originates from a study of cytomegalovirus exposure and HLA in healthy donors. This TCR was recovered from a male donor in good health and CMV-seropositive. The V call is TRBV2, the J call TRBJ1-5, with a tentative D call TRBD1 (5 bases). The specimen was PBMCs. CDR3 residues: CASSEQGQDQPQHF. The CDR3 DNA follows: TGTGCCAGCAGTGAGCAGGGCCAGGATCAGCCCCAGCATTTT.